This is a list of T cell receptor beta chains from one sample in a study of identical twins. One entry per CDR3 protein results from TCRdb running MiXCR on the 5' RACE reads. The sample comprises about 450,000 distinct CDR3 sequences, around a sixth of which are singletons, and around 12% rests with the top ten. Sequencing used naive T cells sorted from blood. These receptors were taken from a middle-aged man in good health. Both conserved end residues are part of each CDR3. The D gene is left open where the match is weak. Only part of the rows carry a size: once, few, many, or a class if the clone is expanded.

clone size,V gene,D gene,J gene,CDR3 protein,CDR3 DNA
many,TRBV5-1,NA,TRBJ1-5,CASSLAGGSGQPQHF,TGCGCCAGCAGCTTGGCCGGCGGCTCAGGGCAGCCCCAGCATTTT
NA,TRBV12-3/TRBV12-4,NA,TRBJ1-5,CASRQGGNQPQHF,TGTGCCAGCAGACAGGGCGGCAATCAGCCCCAGCATTTT
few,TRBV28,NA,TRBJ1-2,CASSLGQPYGYTF,TGTGCCAGCAGTTTGGGCCAACCCTATGGCTACACCTTC
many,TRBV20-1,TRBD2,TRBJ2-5,CSAREGSGKVTQYF,TGCAGTGCTAGAGAGGGTAGCGGGAAGGTGACCCAGTACTTC
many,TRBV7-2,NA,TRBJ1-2,CASSRAGIGYRYGYTF,TGTGCCAGCAGCAGGGCAGGGATTGGTTACCGCTATGGCTACACCTTC
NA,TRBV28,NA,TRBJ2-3,CASIRGGFDTDTQYF,TGTGCCAGCATCAGGGGGGGCTTCGACACAGATACGCAGTATTTT
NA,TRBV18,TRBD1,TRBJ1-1,CASSPNPGQRSNTEAFF,TGTGCCAGCTCACCGAACCCGGGACAGAGATCGAACACTGAAGCTTTCTTT
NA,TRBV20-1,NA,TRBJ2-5,CSAEAGQETQYF,TGCAGTGCTGAGGCGGGCCAAGAGACCCAGTACTTC
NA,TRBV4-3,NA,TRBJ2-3,CASSQDFEGLGWTQYF,TGCGCCAGCAGCCAAGATTTTGAGGGGCTCGGTTGGACGCAGTATTTT
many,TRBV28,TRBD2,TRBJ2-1,CASRIAGGSSYNEQFF,TGTGCCAGCAGAATAGCGGGAGGGAGCTCCTACAATGAGCAGTTCTTC
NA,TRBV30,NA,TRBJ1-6,CASGRGSPLHF,TGTGCCTCCGGGAGGGGTTCACCCCTCCACTTT
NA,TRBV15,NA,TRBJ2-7,CATSTPGDGYEQYF,TGTGCCACCAGCACCCCCGGGGACGGCTACGAGCAGTACTTC
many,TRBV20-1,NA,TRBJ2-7,CSDKRWYEQYF,TGCAGTGACAAGCGGTGGTACGAGCAGTACTTC
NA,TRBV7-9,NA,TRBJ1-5,CASSLEGVRQPQHF,TGTGCCAGCAGCTTAGAGGGTGTGAGGCAGCCCCAGCATTTT
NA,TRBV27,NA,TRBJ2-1,CASRAGEQFF,TGTGCCAGCAGGGCCGGTGAGCAGTTCTTC
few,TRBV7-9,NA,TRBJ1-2,CASGILLGDGYTF,TGTGCCAGCGGGATTTTACTGGGAGATGGCTACACCTTC
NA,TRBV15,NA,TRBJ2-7,CATSRNPSRDTRQYEQYF,TGTGCCACCAGCAGAAACCCAAGCCGGGACACCCGGCAATACGAGCAGTACTTC
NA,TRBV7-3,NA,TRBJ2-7,CASSGTGGREQYF,TGTGCCAGCAGCGGCACCGGAGGCCGCGAGCAGTACTTC
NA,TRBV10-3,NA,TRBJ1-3,CAISESKDRTLGNTIYF,TGTGCCATCAGTGAGTCGAAGGACAGAACGCTTGGAAACACCATATATTTT
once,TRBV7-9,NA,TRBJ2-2,CASNSARELFF,TGTGCCAGCAATTCCGCCAGGGAGCTGTTTTTT
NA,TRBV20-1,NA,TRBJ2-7,CSARRRAAYEQYF,TGCAGTGCTAGGAGGAGGGCAGCCTACGAGCAGTACTTC
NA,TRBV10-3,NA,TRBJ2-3,CAISESATTSPTDTQYF,TGTGCCATCAGTGAGTCGGCGACTACGAGCCCCACAGATACGCAGTATTTT
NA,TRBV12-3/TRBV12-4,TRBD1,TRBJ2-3,CASRLNRGHSTDTQYF,TGTGCCAGCAGATTAAACAGGGGGCATAGCACAGATACGCAGTATTTT
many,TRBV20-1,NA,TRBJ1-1,CSARSRAGIEAFF,TGCAGTGCTAGGTCCCGGGCGGGGATCGAAGCTTTCTTT
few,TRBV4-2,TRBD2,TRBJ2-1,CASSQVAGGPYNEQFF,TGTGCCAGCAGCCAAGTTGCGGGGGGGCCCTACAATGAGCAGTTCTTC
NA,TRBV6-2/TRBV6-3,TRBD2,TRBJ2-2,CASSYLSGSPTGELFF,TGTGCCAGCAGTTACCTTAGCGGGAGCCCCACCGGGGAGCTGTTTTTT
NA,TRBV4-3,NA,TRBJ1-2,CASSGVGNYGYTF,TGCGCCAGCAGCGGAGTGGGAAACTATGGCTACACCTTC
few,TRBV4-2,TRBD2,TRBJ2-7,CASSQDPAGIYEQYF,TGTGCCAGCAGCCAAGATCCAGCGGGGATTTACGAGCAGTACTTC